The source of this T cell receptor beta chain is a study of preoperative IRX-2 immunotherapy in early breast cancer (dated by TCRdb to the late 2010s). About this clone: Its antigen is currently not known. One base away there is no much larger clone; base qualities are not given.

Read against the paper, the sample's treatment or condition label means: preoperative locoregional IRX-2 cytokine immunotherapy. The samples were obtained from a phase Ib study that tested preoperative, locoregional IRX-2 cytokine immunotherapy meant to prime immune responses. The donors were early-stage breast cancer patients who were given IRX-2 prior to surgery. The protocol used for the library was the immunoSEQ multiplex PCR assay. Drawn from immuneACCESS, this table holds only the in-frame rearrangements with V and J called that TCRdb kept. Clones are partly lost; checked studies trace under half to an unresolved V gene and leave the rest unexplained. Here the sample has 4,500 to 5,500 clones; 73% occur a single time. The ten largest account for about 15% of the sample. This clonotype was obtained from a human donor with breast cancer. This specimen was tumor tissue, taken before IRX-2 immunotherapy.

Here the CDR3 is given as CASIRGTNYGYTF. The DNA sequence is given as TGTGCCAGCATTAGGGGAACCAACTATGGCTACACCTTC. The receptor chain draws on TRBV6-8 and TRBJ1-2; the D gene is possibly TRBD1, with 5 bases matching. From cysteine to phenylalanine, the CDR3 is 13 amino acids long. Here the CDR3 DNA is all that survives: 39 bases in frame from base 1. The germline V gene specifies MNHGY as CDR1 and SAAAGT as CDR2. Relative to germline, V is 7 bases shorter and J is 2 bases shorter, with 11 bases between their ends.